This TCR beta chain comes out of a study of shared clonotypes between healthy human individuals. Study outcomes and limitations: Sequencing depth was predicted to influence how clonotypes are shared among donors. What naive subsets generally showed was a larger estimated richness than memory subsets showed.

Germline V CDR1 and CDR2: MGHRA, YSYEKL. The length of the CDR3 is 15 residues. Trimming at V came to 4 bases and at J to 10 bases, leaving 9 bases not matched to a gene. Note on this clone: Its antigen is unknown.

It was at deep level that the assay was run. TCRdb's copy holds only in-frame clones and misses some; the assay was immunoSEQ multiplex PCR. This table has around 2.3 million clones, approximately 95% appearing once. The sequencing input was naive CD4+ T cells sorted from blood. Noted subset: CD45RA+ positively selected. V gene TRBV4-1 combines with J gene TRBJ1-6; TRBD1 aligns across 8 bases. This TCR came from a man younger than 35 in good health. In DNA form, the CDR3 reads TGCGCCAGCAGCCCTCAGGGGGCCCGGGACTCACCCCTCCACTTT. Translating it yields CASSPQGARDSPLHF.